This T cell receptor beta chain was documented in a study of siplizumab effects on memory and regulatory T cells. Study-wide results and limits: The study found that siplizumab significantly reduced alloreactive sequences traceable to unstimulated CD4+ memory cells. Mappable alloreactive CD4+ clones averaged around 74% Treg-derived with siplizumab versus approximately 25% in controls. Naive T cells looked more diverse than memory cells and looked like major alloresponse contributors.

The assay was immunoSEQ multiplex PCR, and TCRdb's table has in-frame clones only and misses some. The table has 100,000 or so clones, about 90% seen once. Germline trimming cut 4 bases from V and 4 bases from J; bases unmatched to any gene: 6. Germline CDR1 and CDR2: MGHDK and SYGVNS. This CDR3 contains 14 residues. A word on this clone: The antigen is unknown.

Sequencing used non-Treg CD4+ T cells sorted from blood. This sequence originates from a human donor in good health. V usage is TRBV25-1 and J usage is TRBJ1-2; TRBD1 aligns across 7 bases. The CDR3 sequence: CASSGRGASYGYTF. In DNA, the CDR3 is TGTGCCAGCAGTGGCAGGGGGGCAAGCTATGGCTACACCTTC.